This is a list of T cell receptor beta chains from one sample in a study of blood T cell repertoires in COVID-19. Only in-frame clones appear in the TCRdb table, and some are missing; sequencing was by immunoSEQ multiplex PCR. The sample includes 150,000 or so clones, over 70% of them seen just once. Sequences were obtained from PBMCs or T cells enriched from blood (not recorded which). The source is a woman aged 55-75 years who had recovered from COVID-19. CDR3s include the opening cysteine and the closing phenylalanine or tryptophan. The D gene is left open where the match is weak. For some rows the clone size is stated as once, few or many, or as a class when expanded; others skip it.

CDR3nt: TGTGCCAGCAGCCCCATGGGACTAGCGGACGCCAAAAACATTCAGTACTTC; CDR3aa: CASSPMGLADAKNIQYF; v_gene: TRBV5-6; d_gene: TRBD2; abundance: -; j_gene: TRBJ2-4
CDR3nt: TGTGCCAGCAGTGAAGTTTGGCAGGGTCCCTACGAGCAGTACTTC; CDR3aa: CASSEVWQGPYEQYF; v_gene: TRBV6-1; d_gene: -; abundance: few; j_gene: TRBJ2-7
CDR3nt: TGTGCCAGCAGTGAAAGGTTAGCGGGGGGCCGATACAATGAGCAGTTCTTC; CDR3aa: CASSERLAGGRYNEQFF; v_gene: TRBV2; d_gene: TRBD2; abundance: -; j_gene: TRBJ2-1
CDR3nt: TGTGCCAGCAGTCCTTTCGGCGAGCAGTACTTC; CDR3aa: CASSPFGEQYF; v_gene: TRBV2; d_gene: -; abundance: -; j_gene: TRBJ2-7
CDR3nt: TGTGCCAGCAGCCTGCCCCTAGCGGGGGGTATAGATACGCAGTATTTT; CDR3aa: CASSLPLAGGIDTQYF; v_gene: TRBV7-2; d_gene: TRBD2; abundance: -; j_gene: TRBJ2-3
CDR3nt: TGTGCCAGCAGGAAGGGACAGGGTAGCCCTGAAGCTTTCTTT; CDR3aa: CASRKGQGSPEAFF; v_gene: TRBV2; d_gene: TRBD1; abundance: -; j_gene: TRBJ1-1
CDR3nt: TGTGCCAGCAGCCGCCAAGACAGGTTCCAAGAGACCCAGTACTTC; CDR3aa: CASSRQDRFQETQYF; v_gene: TRBV27; d_gene: -; abundance: once; j_gene: TRBJ2-5
CDR3nt: TGCGCCAGCGGACTAGTTAATGAGCAGTTCTTC; CDR3aa: CASGLVNEQFF; v_gene: TRBV5-1; d_gene: TRBD2; abundance: -; j_gene: TRBJ2-1
CDR3nt: TGTGCCAGCAGTTCATTAGCGGGGGGGCTTCCAGAGACCCAGTACTTC; CDR3aa: CASSSLAGGLPETQYF; v_gene: TRBV6-5; d_gene: TRBD2; abundance: -; j_gene: TRBJ2-5
CDR3nt: TGCGCCAGCAGTCGACTAGCGGGGATTCAAGAGACCCAGTACTTC; CDR3aa: CASSRLAGIQETQYF; v_gene: TRBV10-2; d_gene: TRBD2; abundance: -; j_gene: TRBJ2-5
CDR3nt: TGCGCCAGCAGCTTGGCGGCTAGCGGGGCGGCCGGGGAGCTGTTTTTT; CDR3aa: CASSLAASGAAGELFF; v_gene: TRBV5-1; d_gene: TRBD2; abundance: -; j_gene: TRBJ2-2
CDR3nt: TGTGCCAGCTTAAGGGGGGGGGATGAAAAACTGTTTTTT; CDR3aa: CASLRGGDEKLFF; v_gene: TRBV2; d_gene: -; abundance: -; j_gene: TRBJ1-4
CDR3nt: TGTGCCAGCAGTTACTGGGACAGTAACTATGGCTACACCTTC; CDR3aa: CASSYWDSNYGYTF; v_gene: TRBV6-6; d_gene: TRBD1; abundance: -; j_gene: TRBJ1-2
CDR3nt: TGTGCCAGCAAACGGGACAGGAACACTGAAGCTTTCTTT; CDR3aa: CASKRDRNTEAFF; v_gene: TRBV7-3; d_gene: TRBD1; abundance: -; j_gene: TRBJ1-1
CDR3nt: TGTGCCAGCAGTTATGGCCTAGCAGTAGGAGAGACCCAGTACTTC; CDR3aa: CASSYGLAVGETQYF; v_gene: TRBV6-5; d_gene: -; abundance: -; j_gene: TRBJ2-5
CDR3nt: TGTGCCAGCAGCGCAGGCGGGGCCAGCACAGATACGCAGTATTTT; CDR3aa: CASSAGGASTDTQYF; v_gene: TRBV9; d_gene: -; abundance: -; j_gene: TRBJ2-3
CDR3nt: TGTGCCAGTAGTAGTCGCGGGGGGGCCCGTGAGCAGTTCTTC; CDR3aa: CASSSRGGAREQFF; v_gene: TRBV19; d_gene: TRBD2; abundance: -; j_gene: TRBJ2-1
CDR3nt: TGTGCCAGCAGCTTAGAGTCGACTTACTACGAGCAGTACTTC; CDR3aa: CASSLESTYYEQYF; v_gene: TRBV7-8; d_gene: -; abundance: -; j_gene: TRBJ2-7
CDR3nt: TGTGCCAGTAGCTCCTCGGACAGGGGAAGCACAGATACGCAGTATTTT; CDR3aa: CASSSSDRGSTDTQYF; v_gene: TRBV19; d_gene: TRBD1; abundance: -; j_gene: TRBJ2-3
CDR3nt: TGTGCCAGCAGTGGGACTAGCGGGGCGGTCGAGCAGTACTTC; CDR3aa: CASSGTSGAVEQYF; v_gene: TRBV25-1; d_gene: TRBD2; abundance: -; j_gene: TRBJ2-7
CDR3nt: TGTGCCAGCAGCGTAGCTTACTACGAGCAGTACTTC; CDR3aa: CASSVAYYEQYF; v_gene: TRBV7-2; d_gene: -; abundance: few; j_gene: TRBJ2-7
CDR3nt: TGTGCCAGCAGCTTTGTAGGGGGCGGGAACACTGAAGCTTTCTTT; CDR3aa: CASSFVGGGNTEAFF; v_gene: TRBV7-6; d_gene: TRBD1; abundance: -; j_gene: TRBJ1-1
CDR3nt: TGTGCCGAGGGGAAGGGGACTTCAGGAAACACCATATATTTT; CDR3aa: CAEGKGTSGNTIYF; v_gene: TRBV30; d_gene: -; abundance: -; j_gene: TRBJ1-3
CDR3nt: TGTGCCATCAGTGAGTCGGGGGGTACCGGGGAGCTGTTTTTT; CDR3aa: CAISESGGTGELFF; v_gene: TRBV10-3; d_gene: -; abundance: few; j_gene: TRBJ2-2
CDR3nt: TGTGCCAGCAGCTCCACAGGGAACTCTGGAAACACCATATATTTT; CDR3aa: CASSSTGNSGNTIYF; v_gene: TRBV6-5; d_gene: -; abundance: few; j_gene: TRBJ1-3
CDR3nt: TGTGCCAGCAGTCCAGGGACAGGGTCGGACTATGGCTACACCTTC; CDR3aa: CASSPGTGSDYGYTF; v_gene: TRBV27; d_gene: TRBD1; abundance: -; j_gene: TRBJ1-2
CDR3nt: TGTGCCAGCAGCTTCATCGGCAGCGGGGGCACAGATACGCAGTATTTT; CDR3aa: CASSFIGSGGTDTQYF; v_gene: TRBV7-9; d_gene: TRBD2; abundance: -; j_gene: TRBJ2-3
CDR3nt: TGTGCCAGCAGAGAGACAGGGGAGACTGAAGCTTTCTTT; CDR3aa: CASRETGETEAFF; v_gene: TRBV7-6; d_gene: TRBD1; abundance: -; j_gene: TRBJ1-1
CDR3nt: TGTGCCATCAAAGCACAGGGGAGAGAGACCCAGTACTTC; CDR3aa: CAIKAQGRETQYF; v_gene: TRBV10-3; d_gene: TRBD1; abundance: -; j_gene: TRBJ2-5
CDR3nt: TGTGCCAGCAGTGATATTAGGGGCCGTTCCTACAATGAGCAGTTCTTC; CDR3aa: CASSDIRGRSYNEQFF; v_gene: TRBV6-4; d_gene: -; abundance: -; j_gene: TRBJ2-1
CDR3nt: TGTGCCAGTAGTATCTCCGGGGACAGGGGCTTCTACGAGCAGTACTTC; CDR3aa: CASSISGDRGFYEQYF; v_gene: TRBV19; d_gene: TRBD1; abundance: once; j_gene: TRBJ2-7
CDR3nt: TGTGCCAGCAGCTTAGCACAGGGTGACACCATATATTTT; CDR3aa: CASSLAQGDTIYF; v_gene: TRBV11-2; d_gene: -; abundance: -; j_gene: TRBJ1-3
CDR3nt: TGTGCCAGCAGCCAAGTGCAGACAGGATATGGTGGCTACACCTTC; CDR3aa: CASSQVQTGYGGYTF; v_gene: TRBV14; d_gene: -; abundance: -; j_gene: TRBJ1-2
CDR3nt: TGTGCCAGCAGCCCAGGGGGTTCTGGAAACACCATATATTTT; CDR3aa: CASSPGGSGNTIYF; v_gene: TRBV9; d_gene: TRBD1; abundance: -; j_gene: TRBJ1-3
CDR3nt: TGTGCCATCAGTGGGGGCAGGGTGTCTGGAAACACCATATATTTT; CDR3aa: CAISGGRVSGNTIYF; v_gene: TRBV10-3; d_gene: -; abundance: -; j_gene: TRBJ1-3
CDR3nt: TGTGCCTGGAGTTTGGCATCCCAGGGGGAGCAGTTCTTC; CDR3aa: CAWSLASQGEQFF; v_gene: TRBV30; d_gene: -; abundance: -; j_gene: TRBJ2-1
CDR3nt: TGTGCCAGCAGTTCTAGCGGGCAAGAGACCCAGTACTTC; CDR3aa: CASSSSGQETQYF; v_gene: TRBV2; d_gene: TRBD2; abundance: few; j_gene: TRBJ2-5
CDR3nt: TGTGCCAGCAGCGGGACAGGGGGCAGCAATCAGCCCCAGCATTTT; CDR3aa: CASSGTGGSNQPQHF; v_gene: TRBV2; d_gene: TRBD1; abundance: -; j_gene: TRBJ1-5
CDR3nt: TGTGCCAGCTCATCAGGACAGGGGGCTGTTAATTCACCCCTCCACTTT; CDR3aa: CASSSGQGAVNSPLHF; v_gene: TRBV18; d_gene: TRBD1; abundance: -; j_gene: TRBJ1-6
CDR3nt: TGCGCCAGCAGCCAAGAGACACTAGCGGATACGCAGTATTTT; CDR3aa: CASSQETLADTQYF; v_gene: TRBV4-1; d_gene: TRBD2; abundance: -; j_gene: TRBJ2-3
CDR3nt: TGCGCCAGCAGAAGGGACTCCGGAGAGCAGTACTTC; CDR3aa: CASRRDSGEQYF; v_gene: TRBV5-1; d_gene: -; abundance: -; j_gene: TRBJ2-7
CDR3nt: TGTGCCAGCAGCTCACAGGAGACCCAAGAGACCCAGTACTTC; CDR3aa: CASSSQETQETQYF; v_gene: TRBV7-6; d_gene: -; abundance: -; j_gene: TRBJ2-5
CDR3nt: TGTGCCACCAGCAGAGTTGCGGGCTCCTACAATGAGCAGTTCTTC; CDR3aa: CATSRVAGSYNEQFF; v_gene: TRBV15; d_gene: -; abundance: many; j_gene: TRBJ2-1
CDR3nt: TGTGCCTGGAGTCTAGGAGGGGGCGGGGAGACCCAGTACTTC; CDR3aa: CAWSLGGGGETQYF; v_gene: TRBV30; d_gene: -; abundance: -; j_gene: TRBJ2-5
CDR3nt: TGTGCCAGCAGCGGTGGACAGGGGGGGATGGTTAACTATGGCTACACCTTC; CDR3aa: CASSGGQGGMVNYGYTF; v_gene: TRBV9; d_gene: TRBD1; abundance: -; j_gene: TRBJ1-2
CDR3nt: TGCGCCAGCAGCCGAATCAATCGGGGGTTTAATGAAAAACTGTTTTTT; CDR3aa: CASSRINRGFNEKLFF; v_gene: TRBV23-1; d_gene: -; abundance: -; j_gene: TRBJ1-4
CDR3nt: TGTGCAAGTCGCCCAGGGGGTTCGACCTCGGCAGGGGGGAAAGAAGAGACCCAGTACTTC; CDR3aa: CASRPGGSTSAGGKEETQYF; v_gene: TRBV12-2; d_gene: -; abundance: -; j_gene: TRBJ2-5
CDR3nt: TGTGCCAGTAGTTTATGGGGAGGGTTCAACAATGAGCAGTTCTTC; CDR3aa: CASSLWGGFNNEQFF; v_gene: TRBV19; d_gene: TRBD2; abundance: -; j_gene: TRBJ2-1
CDR3nt: TGCAGTGCTAGTAACAGGGACTACAATGAGCAGTTCTTC; CDR3aa: CSASNRDYNEQFF; v_gene: TRBV20-1; d_gene: -; abundance: -; j_gene: TRBJ2-1
CDR3nt: TGTGCCAGCAGTCCACCCTCCGGGGGGGGGACTGAAGCTTTCTTT; CDR3aa: CASSPPSGGGTEAFF; v_gene: TRBV27; d_gene: -; abundance: -; j_gene: TRBJ1-1